The rows below give T cell receptor beta chains drawn from one sample of a study of OX40 agonist ivuxolimab in advanced cancers. Clones were sequenced by immunoSEQ multiplex PCR, and TCRdb holds only the in-frame ones, with some missing. The repertoire holds more than 55,000 clones, with roughly 89% as singletons. The sample here was CD4+ or CD8+ T cells sorted from blood, taken in a trial of the OX40 agonist ivuxolimab. The receptors here all came from an adult with an advanced solid tumor such as melanoma, head and neck, liver or kidney cancer. CDR3s include the opening cysteine and the closing phenylalanine or tryptophan. The order of the fields is CDR3 length, clone size, D gene, J gene, V gene, CDR3 protein, CDR3 DNA. The D gene is left open where the match is weak. The size field is filled for only some rows; it gives once, few, many or a size class.

len: 16; abundance: NA; d_gene: NA; j_gene: TRBJ2-6; v_gene: TRBV4-3; CDR3aa: CASSQDPGTGANVLTF; CDR3nt: TGCGCCAGCAGCCAAGATCCAGGGACTGGGGCCAACGTCCTGACTTTC
len: 14; abundance: NA; d_gene: TRBD2; j_gene: TRBJ2-1; v_gene: TRBV15; CDR3aa: CATSRTGGINEQFF; CDR3nt: TGTGCCACCAGCAGGACGGGGGGGATAAATGAGCAGTTCTTC
len: 11; abundance: once; d_gene: NA; j_gene: TRBJ2-1; v_gene: TRBV30; CDR3aa: CAWSVSTGQFF; CDR3nt: TGTGCCTGGAGTGTAAGTACAGGGCAGTTCTTC
len: 16; abundance: NA; d_gene: NA; j_gene: TRBJ1-6; v_gene: TRBV28; CDR3aa: CASTLSRMGRNSPLHF; CDR3nt: TGTGCCAGCACTCTTTCCCGCATGGGGAGGAATTCACCCCTCCACTTT
len: 14; abundance: NA; d_gene: TRBD1; j_gene: TRBJ2-7; v_gene: TRBV6-5; CDR3aa: CASSYEDRSYEQYF; CDR3nt: TGTGCCAGCAGTTACGAGGACAGGTCCTACGAGCAGTACTTC
len: 15; abundance: NA; d_gene: TRBD1; j_gene: TRBJ2-3; v_gene: TRBV7-3; CDR3aa: CASSFGGQGSDTQYF; CDR3nt: TGTGCCAGCAGCTTCGGGGGACAGGGATCAGATACGCAGTATTTT
len: 13; abundance: NA; d_gene: NA; j_gene: TRBJ2-2; v_gene: TRBV30; CDR3aa: CAWSTLNTGELFF; CDR3nt: TGTGCCTGGAGTACCCTGAACACCGGGGAGCTGTTTTTT
len: 14; abundance: NA; d_gene: NA; j_gene: TRBJ1-1; v_gene: TRBV19; CDR3aa: CASSPMEVNTEAFF; CDR3nt: TGTGCCAGTAGTCCCATGGAGGTGAACACTGAAGCTTTCTTT
len: 14; abundance: NA; d_gene: NA; j_gene: TRBJ1-5; v_gene: TRBV7-2; CDR3aa: CASSLLGSNQPQHF; CDR3nt: TGTGCCAGCAGCTTATTAGGCTCCAATCAGCCCCAGCATTTT
len: 12; abundance: NA; d_gene: TRBD1; j_gene: TRBJ1-1; v_gene: TRBV5-6; CDR3aa: CASSVYRGSAFF; CDR3nt: TGTGCCAGCAGCGTCTACAGGGGGAGCGCTTTCTTT
len: 14; abundance: few; d_gene: NA; j_gene: TRBJ1-1; v_gene: TRBV13; CDR3aa: CASSLGETGMEAFF; CDR3nt: TGTGCCAGCAGCTTAGGAGAGACGGGCATGGAGGCTTTCTTT
len: 14; abundance: NA; d_gene: NA; j_gene: TRBJ1-1; v_gene: TRBV6-5; CDR3aa: CASSYSVGTTEAFF; CDR3nt: TGTGCCAGCAGTTACTCCGTCGGGACAACTGAAGCTTTCTTT
len: 17; abundance: NA; d_gene: TRBD1; j_gene: TRBJ2-3; v_gene: TRBV5-1; CDR3aa: CASSLETGGLGTDTQYF; CDR3nt: TGCGCCAGCAGCCTGGAGACAGGGGGCCTAGGCACAGATACGCAGTATTTT
len: 17; abundance: NA; d_gene: TRBD2; j_gene: TRBJ2-3; v_gene: TRBV11-3; CDR3aa: CASSTGGTSGYTDTQYF; CDR3nt: TGTGCCAGCAGCACGGGGGGGACTAGCGGGTATACAGATACGCAGTATTTT
len: 15; abundance: many; d_gene: NA; j_gene: TRBJ1-6; v_gene: TRBV27; CDR3aa: CASRLSTGYNSPLHF; CDR3nt: TGTGCCAGCAGACTATCGACAGGATATAATTCACCCCTCCACTTT
len: 17; abundance: NA; d_gene: NA; j_gene: TRBJ2-1; v_gene: TRBV21-1; CDR3aa: CASITHYGTSGINEQFF; CDR3nt: TGTGCCAGCATCACACACTACGGTACTAGCGGTATCAATGAGCAGTTCTTC
len: 14; abundance: NA; d_gene: NA; j_gene: TRBJ2-3; v_gene: TRBV7-3; CDR3aa: CASSLGLGIDTQYF; CDR3nt: TGTGCCAGCAGCCTGGGACTCGGGATTGATACGCAGTATTTT
len: 16; abundance: NA; d_gene: NA; j_gene: TRBJ2-3; v_gene: TRBV9; CDR3aa: CASSVVGRPSSDTQYF; CDR3nt: TGTGCCAGCAGCGTAGTGGGGAGACCTAGCAGTGATACGCAGTATTTT
len: 13; abundance: NA; d_gene: TRBD2; j_gene: TRBJ2-5; v_gene: TRBV2; CDR3aa: CASSAGLEETQYF; CDR3nt: TGTGCCAGCAGTGCTGGACTAGAGGAGACCCAGTACTTC
len: 13; abundance: NA; d_gene: NA; j_gene: TRBJ2-3; v_gene: TRBV27; CDR3aa: CASSPGRTDTQYF; CDR3nt: TGTGCCAGCAGCCCGGGCCGGACAGATACGCAGTATTTT
len: 13; abundance: NA; d_gene: NA; j_gene: TRBJ1-2; v_gene: TRBV7-7; CDR3aa: CASSVDSRTRMFF; CDR3nt: TGTGCTAGCAGCGTGGACAGCCGGACGAGGATGTTCTTC
len: 16; abundance: NA; d_gene: TRBD1; j_gene: TRBJ2-1; v_gene: TRBV15; CDR3aa: CATTQLDRGDYNEQFF; CDR3nt: TGTGCCACCACCCAGCTCGACAGGGGGGACTACAATGAGCAGTTCTTC
len: 13; abundance: NA; d_gene: NA; j_gene: TRBJ1-6; v_gene: TRBV6-5; CDR3aa: CASSSPANSPLHF; CDR3nt: TGTGCCAGCAGTTCTCCCGCAAATTCACCCCTCCACTTT